This T cell receptor (beta chain) was recovered during a study of fetal regulatory T cell absence and autoimmunity. Background on the study: IPEX patients had exocrine pancreas autoimmunity without clinical diabetes. Notes on the study in general: Pancreas TCRs were oligoclonally enriched versus cord blood, some clones over 95-fold. In IPEX, the enrichment was taken to support antigen-driven autoimmunity before birth.

As concerns this clone: The antigen is undetermined.

Germline CDR1 and CDR2: MGHRA and YSYEKL. The CDR3 extends over 16 amino acids. V was pared by 0 bases and J by 6 bases, with 10 bases of the junction left unmatched. The survey-level immunoSEQ assay was used. Some clones are missing from TCRdb's copy, which holds only in-frame ones; the method was immunoSEQ multiplex PCR. The sample shows 95,000 or so clones, about two thirds of them seen only once. The sequenced sample consisted of pancreas tissue. The source is a male donor with IPEX syndrome. The chain is built from TRBV4-1 and TRBJ1-2; 7 bases align to TRBD1. In DNA form, the CDR3 reads TGCGCCAGCAGCCAAGAATTTAGGGCAGGGGGGGATGGCTACACCTTC. Translated, it gives CASSQEFRAGGDGYTF.